Below, 23 T cell receptor beta chains from the same sample are listed, as sequenced in a study of blood T cell repertoires in COVID-19. The protocol was immunoSEQ multiplex PCR, while the TCRdb copy is restricted to in-frame clones and leaves out a portion. Of some 150,000 clones listed, around nine tenths are singletons. The sequenced sample consisted of peripheral blood. The origin of the receptors is a woman aged 45-65 years with active or convalescent COVID-19.

This sequence joins TRBV28 and TRBJ2-5, with 7 bases aligning to TRBD2. Germline-derived CDR1 and CDR2 are MDHEN and SYDVKM. The CDR3 runs 12 residues. V lost 8 bases, J lost 7 bases, and 7 bases stayed unmatched. This CDR3 is CASRRPGGTQYF. The CDR3 DNA follows: TGTGCCAGCCGAAGGCCGGGGGGGACCCAGTACTTC.

V is TRBV28 and J is TRBJ2-2, with 15 bases fitting TRBD2. The CDR3 length is 19 residues. Trimming cost V 4 bases and J 3 bases; bases outside gene matches: 9. CDR1 MDHEN and CDR2 SYDVKM come from the germline V gene. CDR3: CASSSPPGLAGGYTGELFF. In DNA, the CDR3 is TGTGCCAGCAGTTCGCCACCGGGACTAGCGGGAGGATACACCGGGGAGCTGTTTTTT.

The V call is TRBV4-1, the J call TRBJ1-2; 12 positions agree with TRBD1. CDR1 is MGHRA and CDR2 is YSYEKL in the germline V gene. The ends lost 4 bases at V and 2 bases at J; junction bases unmatched: 5. The CDR3 sequence is 16 residues long. CDR3 region: CASSRGTGGRNYGYTF. Written as DNA, the CDR3 is TGCGCCAGCAGCCGAGGGACAGGGGGCAGGAACTATGGCTACACCTTC.

This clone has just a few counts. The V call is TRBV28, the J call TRBJ2-7, with a possible D match to TRBD2 (6 bases). Trimming removed 2 bases at V and 9 bases at J, with 17 bases between. The CDR3 sequence is 14 residues long. Germline V gene lookup returns CDR1 MDHEN and CDR2 SYDVKM. The CDR3 region has the DNA TGTGCCAGCAGTTTAGAGACAGCGGGTAAAGTGCAGTACTTC. Encoded protein: CASSLETAGKVQYF.

The CDR3 bases are TGTGCCAGCTCACCCCTAGCGGGGGCTAGCACAGATACGCAGTATTTT. This sequence encodes CASSPLAGASTDTQYF. The chain joins TRBV18 to TRBJ2-3; 10 bases agree with TRBD2. J gave up 0 bases and V 3 bases, and 3 bases lay outside the gene matches. This CDR3 comprises 16 residues. CDR1 and CDR2 (germline): KGHSH, LQKENI.

V usage is TRBV24-1 and J usage is TRBJ2-7; TRBD2 agrees at 11 bases. CDR3 length equals 13 residues. J was trimmed by 4 bases and V by 5 bases; bases with no gene match: 0. Germline V gene data show CDR1 as KGHDR and CDR2 as SFDVKD. CDR3 nucleotides: TGTGCCACCAGTGGGACTAGCGGGTACGAGCAGTACTTC. It yields the protein CATSGTSGYEQYF.

The chain joins TRBV28 to TRBJ1-1; D is unresolved. This CDR3 spans 12 amino acids. CDR1 is MDHEN and CDR2 is SYDVKM in the germline V gene. The germline V and J ends were trimmed by 3 bases and 10 bases, with 12 bases remaining between them. The CDR3 nucleotides read TGTGCCAGCAGTTTGGAGTCTACGGGAGCTTTCTTT. It is translated as CASSLESTGAFF. Combining the CDR3 with reference TRBV28 and TRBJ1-1 gives the whole variable domain DVKVTQSSRYLVKRTGEKVFLECVQDMDHENMFWYRQDPGLGLRLIYFSYDVKMKEKGDIPEGYSVSREKKERFSLILESASTNQTSMYLCASSLESTGAFFGQGTRLTVV.

V usage is TRBV27 and J usage is TRBJ1-5; TRBD1 is a possible D gene (5 bases). Between the trimmed V and J ends, which lost 4 bases and 8 bases, there was a span of 21 bases. Germline V gene data show CDR1 as MNHEY and CDR2 as SMNVEV (reference sequence). The CDR3 loop spans 16 amino acids. The CDR3 is CASSSVVGGPREPQHF. CDR3 nucleotides: TGTGCCAGCAGTTCGGTAGTGGGGGGTCCCAGGGAGCCCCAGCATTTT.

The chain uses TRBV7-9 and TRBJ2-5; TRBD1 aligns across 7 bases. The CDR3 covers 19 residues. Germline trimming cut 1 base from V and 2 bases from J; bases unmatched to any gene: 16. CDR1 is SEHNR and CDR2 is FQNEAQ in the germline V gene (reference sequence). The CDR3: CASSLVIGGDSLWQETQYF. The CDR3 nucleotides read TGTGCCAGCAGCTTAGTAATAGGGGGCGACAGTCTCTGGCAAGAGACCCAGTACTTC.

The chain recombines TRBV9 with TRBJ2-3; weak D call: TRBD2 (6 bases). The V and J ends lost 0 bases and 6 bases respectively, with 8 bases between them. Germline V gene data show CDR1 as SGDLS and CDR2 as YYNGEE. The length of the CDR3 is 13 residues. The CDR3: CASSVGLADTQYF. In nucleotides, the CDR3 is TGTGCCAGCAGCGTAGGTCTAGCGGATACGCAGTATTTT.

This chain links TRBV28 with TRBJ1-5, with 11 nucleotides matching TRBD1. Germline values: CDR1 MDHEN, CDR2 SYDVKM. Germline trimming cut 2 bases from V and 6 bases from J; bases unmatched to any gene: 3. This CDR3 comprises 15 residues. CDR3 nucleotides: TGTGCCAGCAGTTTAGCCGGGACAGGGGGTCAGCCCCAGCATTTT. Amino acid sequence: CASSLAGTGGQPQHF.

CDR3: CAWAGDGEQFF. The CDR3 region has the DNA TGTGCCTGGGCAGGGGACGGGGAGCAGTTCTTC. The rearrangement uses TRBV30 and TRBJ2-1; D might be TRBD1 (6 bases). V was pared by 5 bases and J by 10 bases, with 12 bases between. This CDR3 spans 11 amino acids. Looked up from germline, CDR1 is GTSNPN and CDR2 is SVGIG (reference sequence).

This rearrangement joins TRBV28 to TRBJ1-5; 12 bases fit TRBD1. The CDR3 spans 19 residues. V lost 4 bases and J lost 2; bases outside the gene matches: 12. The germline V gene encodes CDR1 MDHEN and CDR2 SYDVKM. The CDR3 sequence: CASSYRRDRGRVGNQPQHF. DNA for the CDR3: TGTGCCAGCAGTTACCGCCGGGACAGGGGGCGTGTCGGCAATCAGCCCCAGCATTTT.

The sample holds one count of this clone. The genes are TRBV10-3 and TRBJ2-7; 10 nucleotides align to TRBD2. The germline V gene has CDR1 ENHRY and CDR2 SYGVKD. J lost 2 bases, V lost 5 bases, and 9 bases had no gene match. CDR3 size: 16 residues. CDR3 sequence: CAISPPGSGRAYEQYF. Here the CDR3 DNA reads TGTGCCATCAGTCCCCCGGGGAGCGGGAGGGCCTACGAGCAGTACTTC.

The CDR3 region is CASRLLAGDYEQYF. CDR3 nucleotides: TGCGCCAGCAGACTACTAGCGGGGGACTACGAGCAGTACTTC. The chain carries TRBV5-1 and TRBJ2-7; 11 nucleotides agree with TRBD2. Germline-derived CDR1 and CDR2 are SGHRS and YFSETQ. This CDR3 has 14 amino acids. Losses at the gene ends were 5 bases for V and 3 bases for J; bases not matched to a gene: 4. Looking up the rest from reference TRBV5-1 and TRBJ2-7 gives the full variable domain: KAGVTQTPRYLIKTRGQQVTLSCSPISGHRSVSWYQQTPGQGLQFLFEYFSETQRNKGNFPGRFSGRQFSNSRSEMNVSTLELGDSALYLCASRLLAGDYEQYFGPGTRLTVT.

Remarks on this clone: The sample holds other DNA sequences that translate to the same CDR3. The V call is TRBV12-3 or TRBV12-4, the J call TRBJ2-7; D gene ambiguous. CDR3 length: 12 amino acids. V lost 4 bases to trimming and J lost 0 bases, with 4 bases between them. The CDR3 protein is CASSSSSYEQYF. The DNA for the CDR3 is TGTGCCAGCAGTTCGAGCTCCTACGAGCAGTACTTC.

The chain couples TRBV11-1 to TRBJ1-4; TRBD1 agrees at 8 bases. The junction had 6 bases not matched to a gene; V was cut back by 3 bases and J by 6 bases. The germline V gene has CDR1 SGHAT and CDR2 FQDESV (reference sequence). This CDR3 is 15 amino acids long. The CDR3 here is CASSLRTGTYEKLFF. The CDR3 nucleotides are TGTGCCAGCAGCTTGCGGACAGGGACATATGAAAAACTGTTTTTT.

This clone was seen a handful of times. CDR3 sequence (DNA): TGTGCCAGCAGCTTGGGGGGACAGGGGGGCTCTGAAGCTTTCTTT. Translating gives CASSLGGQGGSEAFF. This chain connects TRBV5-4 to TRBJ1-1, with 11 bases fitting TRBD1. Germline V gene data show CDR1 as SGHNT and CDR2 as YYREEE (reference sequence). Trimming took 0 bases from V and 6 from J; bases not matched to a gene: 4. This CDR3 is built from 15 residues.

The CDR3 sequence: CASRAGTGEAFF. CDR3 nucleotide sequence: TGTGCCAGCAGGGCCGGGACAGGGGAAGCTTTCTTT. The chain has TRBV7-9 and TRBJ1-1; 9 positions agree with TRBD1. The CDR3 extends over 12 amino acids. After removal of 6 bases from V and 8 bases from J, the junction contained 4 bases not matched to a gene. In germline, CDR1 is SEHNR, CDR2 FQNEAQ (reference sequence).

The chain combines TRBV7-9 with TRBJ1-1; 10 nucleotides match TRBD1. V lost 3 bases, J lost 4 bases, and 2 bases stayed unmatched. Germline loops: CDR1 SEHNR, CDR2 FQNEAQ (reference sequence). There are 14 residues in the CDR3. The CDR3 spells CASSFRDRGTEAFF. The CDR3 DNA reads TGTGCCAGCAGCTTCCGGGACAGGGGCACTGAAGCTTTCTTT.

The sample holds many counts of this clone. The chain has TRBV30 and TRBJ2-7; 8 positions agree with TRBD2. The germline CDR1 and CDR2 sequences are GTSNPN and SVGIG (reference sequence). After removal of 3 bases from V and 6 bases from J, the junction contained 7 bases not matched to a gene. The CDR3 is 13 residues long. Here the CDR3 reads CAWSHTGGTEQYF. CDR3 nucleotides: TGTGCCTGGAGCCACACGGGAGGGACCGAGCAGTACTTC.

This rearrangement joins TRBV18 to TRBJ1-2; TRBD1 agrees at 8 bases. The CDR3 is made up of 16 amino acids. The J segment lost 3 bases and the V segment lost 3 bases, leaving 9 bases of the junction unmatched. Germline V lookup: CDR1 KGHSH, CDR2 LQKENI. CDR3 protein: CASSPRIETGDYGYTF. Here the CDR3 DNA reads TGTGCCAGCTCACCTCGCATCGAGACAGGGGACTATGGCTACACCTTC. The entire variable domain, with the rest obtained from reference TRBV18 and TRBJ1-2, is as follows: NAGVMQNPRHLVRRRGQEARLRCSPMKGHSHVYWYRQLPEEGLKFMVYLQKENIIDESGMPKERFSAEFPKEGPSILRIQQVVRGDSAAYFCASSPRIETGDYGYTFGSGTRLTVV.

V and J are TRBV6-6 and TRBJ2-5; 8 bases map to TRBD1. CDR1 MNHNY and CDR2 SVGAGI come from the germline V gene (reference sequence). The CDR3 runs to 13 residues. The ends lost 6 bases at V and 5 bases at J; junction bases unmatched: 5. CDR3 DNA sequence: TGTGCCAGCAGCCAGGGGGCTTGGGAGACCCAGTACTTC. It yields the protein CASSQGAWETQYF.